Following are 15 T cell receptor beta chains from one sample sequenced in a study of beta chain features in type 1 diabetes. Their antigens remain unidentified. Study-wide findings and caveats: Moderate but significant shortening of TCRB CDR3s was recorded in all four CD4+ subsets from Type 1 diabetes patients.

Expressed TCRB transcripts were sequenced, since all the RNA that had been isolated was reverse transcribed. Sequenced by immunoSEQ multiplex PCR; TCRdb stores in-frame clones only, minus some. The sample lists a few hundred thousand clones, 15% to 20% occurring once. The sequenced sample consisted of naive CD4+ T cells from blood. Receptors originate from a man aged 25 to 40 with type 1 diabetes.

The J gene is TRBJ2-7, the V gene TRBV29-1; either TRBD1 or TRBD2 may supply D (5 bases each). V was shortened by 4 bases and J by 8 bases, with 15 bases between the two germline ends. The germline V gene has CDR1 SQVTM and CDR2 ANQGSEA. The CDR3 spans 12 residues. CDR3 residues: CSVAWDATKQYF. The CDR3, as DNA: TGCAGCGTTGCATGGGACGCAACTAAGCAGTACTTC.

The chain couples TRBV2 to TRBJ1-4; D is possibly TRBD1 (5 bases). In germline, CDR1 is SNHLY, CDR2 FYNNEI. The CDR3 consists of 13 residues. V dropped 7 bases and J dropped 5 bases, with 11 bases sitting between them. CDR3 amino acids: CASKPEGNEKLFF. The DNA of the CDR3 is TGTGCCAGCAAACCTGAGGGGAATGAAAAACTGTTTTTT.

This clone was recorded a few times. Additional DNA sequences in this sample encode the identical CDR3. The chain uses TRBV25-1 and TRBJ2-7; D might be TRBD1 (5 bases). Germline V gene sequence: CDR1 MGHDK, CDR2 SYGVNS. The CDR3 spans 12 residues. The V end lost 1 base, the J end lost 4 bases, and 5 bases lay between the germline ends. As DNA, the CDR3 is TGTGCCAGCAGTGAATCAGGGTACGAGCAGTACTTC. As protein: CASSESGYEQYF.

The chain is built from TRBV7-3 and TRBJ2-4, with 10 positions matching TRBD1. Trimming took 1 base from V and 9 from J; bases not matched to a gene: 3. This CDR3 contains 14 residues. The V gene's germline CDR1 is SGHTA and CDR2 FQGTGA. Written as DNA, the CDR3 is TGTGCCAGCAGCTTAAAGCGGACAGGGGGCATTCAGTACTTC. Its translation is CASSLKRTGGIQYF.

The sample holds a few counts of this clone. This chain joins TRBV9 and TRBJ1-1; D ambiguous. The CDR3 runs to 14 residues. V was clipped by 0 bases and J by 3 bases, with 9 bases between them. Looked up from germline, CDR1 is SGDLS and CDR2 is YYNGEE. The CDR3 spells CASSVVEDYTEAFF. The CDR3 nucleotides are TGTGCCAGCAGCGTAGTCGAGGATTACACTGAAGCTTTCTTT.

This clone was observed a handful of times. The chain combines TRBV2 with TRBJ2-1, with no clear D. CDR1 is SNHLY and CDR2 is FYNNEI in the germline V gene. There are 11 residues in the CDR3. For the CDR3, the DNA is TGTGCTTCAGCTGCCTACAATGAGCAGTTCTTC. Its protein product is CASAAYNEQFF.

V is TRBV19 and J is TRBJ2-5, with 7 bases fitting TRBD1. Germline CDR1 is LNHDA and CDR2 is SQIVND (reference sequence). This CDR3 has 15 amino acids. The trim removed 5 bases at V and 5 bases at J, leaving 11 bases unmatched. The CDR3 DNA is TGTGCCAGTAGTGCCCGACAGGGAAGTGTGGAGACCCAGTACTTC. This translates into CASSARQGSVETQYF.

V usage is TRBV9 and J usage is TRBJ1-1; D is unresolved. This CDR3 region has 14 residues. V was shortened by 0 bases and J by 2 bases, with 8 bases between the two germline ends. Germline lookup yields CDR1 SGDLS and CDR2 YYNGEE. The CDR3 region has the DNA TGTGCCAGCAGCGTAGTGCCGGGAAACACTGAAGCTTTCTTT. It yields the protein CASSVVPGNTEAFF.

The V gene is TRBV5-6, the J gene TRBJ2-7, with D hard to call. V lost 4 bases and J 6 bases, leaving 14 bases between the germline ends. This CDR3 region has 13 residues. Germline V gene data show CDR1 as SGHDT and CDR2 as YYEEEE. The CDR3 DNA reads as TGTGCCAGCAGCCGTACGTGGGCGGTCGAGCAGTACTTC. Its protein product is CASSRTWAVEQYF.

CDR3 DNA sequence: TGTGCCAGCAGCGAAGGACAGGGGGAGGAAAAACTGTTTTTT. It codes for CASSEGQGEEKLFF. J is TRBJ1-4 and V is TRBV7-9, with 10 positions matching TRBD1. Per germline, CDR1 SEHNR and CDR2 FQNEAQ (reference sequence). Trimming cost V 5 bases and J 8 bases; bases outside gene matches: 5. The CDR3 runs to 14 residues.

The chain carries TRBV7-9 and TRBJ2-2; D possibly corresponds to TRBD2 (6 bases). The V gene lost 1 base and the J gene lost 3 bases, with 12 bases spanning the gap. CDR1 is SEHNR, CDR2 FQNEAQ, per germline (reference sequence). CDR3 length equals 16 residues. The CDR3 nucleotides are TGTGCCAGCAGCTTAGGTAGCGGCAGCTACACCGGGGAGCTGTTTTTT. As protein: CASSLGSGSYTGELFF.

The chain joins TRBV23-1 to TRBJ2-7; the D gene could be TRBD1 or TRBD2 (6 bases each). TRBV23-1 is classed as an ORF, of uncertain function. This CDR3 spans 15 amino acids. V shed 5 bases and J shed 2 bases, with 16 bases lying between them. The DNA of the CDR3 is TGCGCCAGCAGTACCAAGGGGGGCCCCACCTACGAGCAGTACTTC. Translated, it gives CASSTKGGPTYEQYF.

This clone occurred a few times. The chain links TRBV5-6 to TRBJ2-1; 9 bases map to TRBD1. The CDR3 sequence is 13 residues long. CDR1 and CDR2 from the germline V gene are SGHDT and YYEEEE. With V trimmed by 3 bases and J by 6 bases, 1 base remained unmatched. CDR3 loop: CASSSDRGNEQFF. The CDR3 DNA reads as TGTGCCAGCAGCTCGGACAGGGGCAATGAGCAGTTCTTC.

The chain combines TRBV6-1 with TRBJ2-3; D uncertain. Looked up from germline, CDR1 is MNHNS and CDR2 is SASEGT. There are 12 residues in the CDR3. V gave up 0 bases and J gave up 10 bases, with 8 bases separating them. The CDR3 protein is CASSEASQAQYF. CDR3 in DNA: TGTGCCAGCAGTGAAGCAAGCCAGGCGCAGTATTTT.

J is TRBJ2-7 and V is TRBV7-9, with 8 bases identical to TRBD1. The V gene end was trimmed by 1 base and the J gene end by 1 base; junction bases not matched to a gene: 3. Germline V gene data show CDR1 as SEHNR and CDR2 as FQNEAQ (reference sequence). The CDR3 runs to 15 residues. The CDR3 reads CASSLGRGLSYEQYF. The CDR3 DNA reads as TGTGCCAGCAGCTTAGGCAGGGGGCTGTCCTACGAGCAGTACTTC.